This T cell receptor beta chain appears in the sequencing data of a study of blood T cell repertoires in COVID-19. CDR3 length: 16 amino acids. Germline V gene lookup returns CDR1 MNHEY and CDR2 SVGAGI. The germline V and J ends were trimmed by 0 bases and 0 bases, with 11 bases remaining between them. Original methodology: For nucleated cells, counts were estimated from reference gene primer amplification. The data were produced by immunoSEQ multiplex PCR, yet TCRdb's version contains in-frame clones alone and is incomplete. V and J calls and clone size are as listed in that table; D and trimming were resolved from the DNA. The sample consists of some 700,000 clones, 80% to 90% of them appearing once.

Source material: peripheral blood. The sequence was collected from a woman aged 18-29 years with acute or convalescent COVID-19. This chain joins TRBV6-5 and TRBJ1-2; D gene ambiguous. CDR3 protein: CASSYSAGIANYGYTF. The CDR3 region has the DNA TGTGCCAGCAGTTACTCGGCGGGGATAGCTAACTATGGCTACACCTTC.